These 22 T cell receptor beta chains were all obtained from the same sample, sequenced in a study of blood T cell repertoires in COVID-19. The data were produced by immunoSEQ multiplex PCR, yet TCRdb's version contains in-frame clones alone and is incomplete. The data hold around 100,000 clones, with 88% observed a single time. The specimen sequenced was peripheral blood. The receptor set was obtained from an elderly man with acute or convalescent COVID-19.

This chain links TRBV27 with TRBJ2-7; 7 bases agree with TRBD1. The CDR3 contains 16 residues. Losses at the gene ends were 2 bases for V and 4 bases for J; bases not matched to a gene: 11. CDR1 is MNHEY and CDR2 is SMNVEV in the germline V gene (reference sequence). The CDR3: CASSLRGTGVMYEQYF. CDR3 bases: TGTGCCAGCAGTTTAAGGGGTACAGGGGTCATGTACGAGCAGTACTTC.

DNA of the CDR3: TGTGCCAGCAGCTTAGTAGTGGCAGCGGACTATGGCTACACCTTC. This translates into CASSLVVAADYGYTF. The rearrangement uses TRBV7-2 and TRBJ1-2; unclear D gene. V was trimmed by 1 base and J by 3 bases, leaving 12 bases between them. This CDR3 region has 15 residues. The germline gives CDR1 SGHTA, CDR2 FQGNSA.

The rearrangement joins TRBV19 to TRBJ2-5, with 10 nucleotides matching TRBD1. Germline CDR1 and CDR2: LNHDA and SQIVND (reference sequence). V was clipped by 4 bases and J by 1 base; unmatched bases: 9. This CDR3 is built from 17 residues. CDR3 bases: TGTGCCAGTAGTAGACAGGGGGCGCCTATCCCCCAAGAGACCCAGTACTTC. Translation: CASSRQGAPIPQETQYF.

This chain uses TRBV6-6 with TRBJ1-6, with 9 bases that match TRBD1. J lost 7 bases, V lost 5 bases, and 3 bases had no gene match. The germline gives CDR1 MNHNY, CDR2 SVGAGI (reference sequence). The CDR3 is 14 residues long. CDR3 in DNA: TGTGCCAGCAGTACAGGACAGGGGAATTCACCCCTCCACTTT. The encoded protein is CASSTGQGNSPLHF.

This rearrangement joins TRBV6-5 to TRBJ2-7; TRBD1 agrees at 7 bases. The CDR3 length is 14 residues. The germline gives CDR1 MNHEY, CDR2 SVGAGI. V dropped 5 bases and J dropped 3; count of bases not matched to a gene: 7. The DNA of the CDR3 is TGTGCCAGCAGTCCTCACGGGACAGACTACGAGCAGTACTTC. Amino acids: CASSPHGTDYEQYF.

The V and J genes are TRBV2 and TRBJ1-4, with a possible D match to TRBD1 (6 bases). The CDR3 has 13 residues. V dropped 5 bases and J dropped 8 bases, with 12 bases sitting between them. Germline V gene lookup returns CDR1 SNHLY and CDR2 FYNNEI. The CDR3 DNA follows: TGTGCCAGCAGTACGACAGGACGAGAAAAACTGTTTTTT. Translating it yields CASSTTGREKLFF.

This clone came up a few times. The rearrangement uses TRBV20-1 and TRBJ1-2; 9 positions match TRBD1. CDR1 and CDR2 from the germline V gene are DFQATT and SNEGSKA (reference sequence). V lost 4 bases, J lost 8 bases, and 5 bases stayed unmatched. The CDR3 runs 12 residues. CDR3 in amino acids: CSATETGGGYTF. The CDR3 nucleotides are TGCAGTGCTACTGAAACAGGGGGCGGCTACACCTTC.

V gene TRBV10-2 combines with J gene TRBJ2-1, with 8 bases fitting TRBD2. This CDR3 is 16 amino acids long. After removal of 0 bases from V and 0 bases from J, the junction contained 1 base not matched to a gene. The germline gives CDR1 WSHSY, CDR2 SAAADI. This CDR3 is CASSESRGGSYNEQFF. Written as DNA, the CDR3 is TGCGCCAGCAGTGAGTCCCGGGGGGGCTCCTACAATGAGCAGTTCTTC.

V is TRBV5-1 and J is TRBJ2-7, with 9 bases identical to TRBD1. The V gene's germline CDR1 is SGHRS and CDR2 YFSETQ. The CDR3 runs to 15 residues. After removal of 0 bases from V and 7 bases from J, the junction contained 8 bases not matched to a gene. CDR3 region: CASSLGGTGSEEQYF. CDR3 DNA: TGCGCCAGCAGCTTGGGGGGGACAGGGTCGGAGGAGCAGTACTTC.

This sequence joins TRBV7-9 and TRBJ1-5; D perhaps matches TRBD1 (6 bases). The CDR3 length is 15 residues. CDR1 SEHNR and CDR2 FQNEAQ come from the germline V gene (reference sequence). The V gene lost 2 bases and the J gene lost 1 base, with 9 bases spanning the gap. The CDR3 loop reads CASSLSGVSNQPQHF. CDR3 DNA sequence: TGTGCCAGCAGCTTATCAGGGGTAAGCAATCAGCCCCAGCATTTT.

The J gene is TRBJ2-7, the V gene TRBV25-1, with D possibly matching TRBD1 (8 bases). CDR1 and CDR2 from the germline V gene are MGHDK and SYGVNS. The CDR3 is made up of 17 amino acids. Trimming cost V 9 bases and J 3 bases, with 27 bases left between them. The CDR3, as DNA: TGTGCCAGTCTGGACAGGGAGGGCCTGGGTGTCGGCTACGAGCAGTACTTC. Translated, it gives CASLDREGLGVGYEQYF.

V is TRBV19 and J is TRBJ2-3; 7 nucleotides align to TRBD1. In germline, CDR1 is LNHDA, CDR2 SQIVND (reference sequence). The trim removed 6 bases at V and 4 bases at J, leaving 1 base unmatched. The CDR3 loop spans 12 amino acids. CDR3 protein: CASRTGADTQYF. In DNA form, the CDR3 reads TGTGCCAGTAGAACAGGGGCAGATACGCAGTATTTT.

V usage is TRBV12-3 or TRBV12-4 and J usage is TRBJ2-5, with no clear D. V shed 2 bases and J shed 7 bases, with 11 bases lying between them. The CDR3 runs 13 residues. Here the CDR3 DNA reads TGTGCCAGCAGTTTATTCCGGTCGGGGACCCAGTACTTC. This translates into CASSLFRSGTQYF.

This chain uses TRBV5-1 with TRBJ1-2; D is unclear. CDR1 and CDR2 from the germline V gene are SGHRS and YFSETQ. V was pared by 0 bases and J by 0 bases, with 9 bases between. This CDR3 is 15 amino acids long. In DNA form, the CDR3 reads TGCGCCAGCAGCTTGGCGCTAGGAACTAACTATGGCTACACCTTC. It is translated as CASSLALGTNYGYTF.

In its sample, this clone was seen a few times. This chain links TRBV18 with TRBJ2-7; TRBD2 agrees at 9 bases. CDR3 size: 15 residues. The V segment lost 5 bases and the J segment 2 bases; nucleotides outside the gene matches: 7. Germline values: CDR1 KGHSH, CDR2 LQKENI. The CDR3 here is CASSIYSGGTYEQYF. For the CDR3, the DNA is TGTGCCAGCTCAATCTATAGCGGGGGTACCTACGAGCAGTACTTC.

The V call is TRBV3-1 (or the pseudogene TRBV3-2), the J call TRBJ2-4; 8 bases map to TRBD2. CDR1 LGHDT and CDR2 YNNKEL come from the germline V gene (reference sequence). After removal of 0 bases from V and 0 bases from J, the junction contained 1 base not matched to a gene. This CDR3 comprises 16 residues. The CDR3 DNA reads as TGTGCCAGCAGCCAAGAACTAGCGGTAGCCAAAAACATTCAGTACTTC. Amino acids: CASSQELAVAKNIQYF.

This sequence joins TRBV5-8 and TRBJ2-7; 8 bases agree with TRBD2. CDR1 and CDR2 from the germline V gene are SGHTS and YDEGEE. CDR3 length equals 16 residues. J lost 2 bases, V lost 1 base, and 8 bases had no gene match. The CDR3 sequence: CASSLRTGGPAYEQYF. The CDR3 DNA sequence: TGTGCCAGCAGCTTGCGTACGGGGGGGCCGGCCTACGAGCAGTACTTC.

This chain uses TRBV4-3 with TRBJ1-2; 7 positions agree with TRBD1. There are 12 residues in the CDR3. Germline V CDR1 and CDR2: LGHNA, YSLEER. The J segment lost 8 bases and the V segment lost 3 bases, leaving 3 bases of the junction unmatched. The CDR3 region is CASSHGDSGYTF. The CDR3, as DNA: TGCGCCAGCAGCCATGGGGACAGCGGCTACACCTTC.

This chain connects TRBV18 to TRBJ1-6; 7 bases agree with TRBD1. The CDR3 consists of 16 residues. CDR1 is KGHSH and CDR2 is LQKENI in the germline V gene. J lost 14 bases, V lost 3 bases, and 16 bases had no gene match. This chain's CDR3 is CASSPPGGGGAGSLHF. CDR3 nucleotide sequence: TGTGCCAGCTCACCCCCGGGTGGAGGGGGCGCCGGCTCCCTCCACTTT.

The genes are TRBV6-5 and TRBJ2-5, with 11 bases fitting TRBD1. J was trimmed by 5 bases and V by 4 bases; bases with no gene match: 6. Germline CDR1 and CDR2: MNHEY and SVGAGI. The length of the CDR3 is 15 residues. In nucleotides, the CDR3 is TGTGCCAGCAGTTCGGTGGGACAGGGGGGCGAGACCCAGTACTTC. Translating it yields CASSSVGQGGETQYF.

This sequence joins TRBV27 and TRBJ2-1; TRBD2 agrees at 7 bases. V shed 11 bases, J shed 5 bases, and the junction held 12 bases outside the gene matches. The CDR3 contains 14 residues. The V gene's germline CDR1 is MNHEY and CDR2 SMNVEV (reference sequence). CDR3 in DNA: TGTGCCGGTTGTGGGGGGGGGTTTGACAATGAGCAGTTCTTC. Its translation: CAGCGGGFDNEQFF.

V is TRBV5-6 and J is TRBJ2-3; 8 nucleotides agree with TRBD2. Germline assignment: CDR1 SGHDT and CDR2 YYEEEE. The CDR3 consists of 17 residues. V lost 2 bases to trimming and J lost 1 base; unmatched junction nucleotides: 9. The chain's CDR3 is CASSFVGRGGGTDTQYF. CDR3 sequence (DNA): TGTGCCAGCAGCTTTGTTGGACGGGGGGGCGGCACAGATACGCAGTATTTT.